A selection of T cell receptor beta chains follows, all from one sample in a study of T cell changes during pregnancy in multiple sclerosis. Repertoires were generated with immunoSEQ multiplex PCR, while TCRdb's copy carries only in-frame clones and drops some. The table has roughly 69,000 clones, 91% seen once. The sequenced sample was peripheral blood, obtained in the second trimester of pregnancy. These receptors all come from a female donor with multiple sclerosis, enrolled in a pregnancy study. CDR3s include the opening cysteine and the closing phenylalanine or tryptophan. D genes are given only for firm matches. For some rows the clone size is stated as once, few or many, or as a class when expanded; others skip it.

>TRBD1|TRBV2|TRBJ1-2|once
TGTGCCCCTCGACAGGGCCTTGGCTATGGCTACACCTTC
CAPRQGLGYGYTF
>-|TRBV5-6|TRBJ1-1|-
TGTGCCAGCAGCTTCTGGCGGTTGGGCACTGAAGCTTTCTTT
CASSFWRLGTEAFF
>-|TRBV30|TRBJ2-7|-
TGTGCCTGGAGTTTCAGCTACGAGCAGTACTTC
CAWSFSYEQYF
>-|TRBV29-1|TRBJ2-1|-
TGCAGCGTTGAAGGGGGCCCCTACAATGAGCAGTTCTTC
CSVEGGPYNEQFF
>-|TRBV10-1|TRBJ2-1|-
TGCGCCAGCAGTGATTCGAGGGGGGGCTACAATGAGCAGTTCTTC
CASSDSRGGYNEQFF
>TRBD2|TRBV7-3|TRBJ2-1|-
TGTGCCAGCAGCGCAGACCTAGCGGGGGGGCTTCATGAGCAGTTCTTC
CASSADLAGGLHEQFF
>TRBD1|TRBV10-3|TRBJ1-1|-
TGTGCCATCATGGTCGGGGTGGGGTTAGCCGGGACAGGGGCCGTACAAGCTTTCTTT
CAIMVGVGLAGTGAVQAFF
>TRBD1|TRBV5-1|TRBJ1-1|-
TGCGCCAGCAACGAACAGGGGGTAGAGGGAACTGAAGCTTTCTTT
CASNEQGVEGTEAFF
>TRBD2|TRBV6-5|TRBJ2-1|-
TGTGCCAGCAGTCCGAGCGGGATCGGGAGCAATGAGCAGTTCTTC
CASSPSGIGSNEQFF
>-|TRBV21-1|TRBJ2-2|-
TGTGCCAGCAGCAAGACTAGCGGGGAGGGCGGGGAGCTGTTTTTT
CASSKTSGEGGELFF
>-|TRBV7-8|TRBJ1-2|few
TGTGCCAGCAGCTCGAACCGGGACATGGCGGCCTACACCTTC
CASSSNRDMAAYTF
>TRBD1|TRBV19|TRBJ2-5|-
TGTGCCAGTAGTAACCTCCAGACAGGGGCCCAAGAGACCCAGTACTTC
CASSNLQTGAQETQYF
>-|TRBV6-5|TRBJ1-2|-
TGTGCCAGCAGTTCAAACAGGCGGGATTGGGACTACACCTTC
CASSSNRRDWDYTF
>-|TRBV6-1|TRBJ1-5|-
TGTGCCAGCAGTGAAGCCGGGGGGAATCAGCCCCAGCATTTT
CASSEAGGNQPQHF
>TRBD1|TRBV7-9|TRBJ1-2|-
TGTGCCAGCAGCCTCCCGGACAGGGGGTTCTATGGCTACACCTTC
CASSLPDRGFYGYTF
>-|TRBV6-6|TRBJ2-1|-
TGTGCCAGCAGGGAGGGCGGCTACAATGAGCAGTTCTTC
CASREGGYNEQFF
>-|TRBV7-9|TRBJ2-7|-
TGTGCCAGCAGCTCATACGGACAGTCCTACGAGCAGTACTTC
CASSSYGQSYEQYF
>-|TRBV18|TRBJ1-2|-
TGTGCCAGCTCACCACTTGGGGGCGGATATGGCTACACCTTC
CASSPLGGGYGYTF
>TRBD1|TRBV5-1|TRBJ2-6|-
TGCGCCAGCAGCTTGAGGGGACAGATATTTTCTGGGGCCAACGTCCTGACTTTC
CASSLRGQIFSGANVLTF
>-|TRBV10-3|TRBJ2-3|-
TGTGCCATCAGTGAAGGGGGTACGGGCACAGATACGCAGTATTTT
CAISEGGTGTDTQYF
>-|TRBV30|TRBJ2-7|-
TGTGCCTGGAGCACAGGGACCTACGAGCAGTACTTC
CAWSTGTYEQYF
>TRBD2|TRBV6-1|TRBJ2-2|-
TGTGCCAGCAGTGAGGTGGCGGGGGGCATCACCGGGGAGCTGTTTTTT
CASSEVAGGITGELFF
>TRBD1|TRBV28|TRBJ1-5|-
TGTGCCAGCAACCGGAGCGGACAGGGAAATCAGCCCCAGCATTTT
CASNRSGQGNQPQHF
>-|TRBV18|TRBJ2-7|-
TGTGCCAGCTCACCCTCCCAGGGGGGCCCCTACGAGCAGTACTTC
CASSPSQGGPYEQYF
>TRBD1|TRBV18|TRBJ2-7|-
TGTGCCAGCTCTCAAATGGGACAGGCCTCTTCCTACGAGCAGTACTTC
CASSQMGQASSYEQYF
>-|TRBV7-2|TRBJ2-7|once
TGTGCCAGCAGCCCAACCGCGGGTAGCGAGCAGTACTTC
CASSPTAGSEQYF
>-|TRBV5-6|TRBJ2-7|-
TGTGCCAGCAGCTTCTCCCAGGGCTACGAGCAGTACTTC
CASSFSQGYEQYF
>-|TRBV5-6|TRBJ1-2|few
TGTGCCAGCAGCTTGAAGGGAGCGGGGGAGGGCTACACCTTC
CASSLKGAGEGYTF
>-|TRBV5-1|TRBJ1-3|-
TGCGCCAGTGCGGAGGCGGGTAACTCTGGAAACACCATATATTTT
CASAEAGNSGNTIYF
>-|TRBV4-3|TRBJ1-6|-
TGCGCCAGCAGCCAAAATCGTCTCTCACCCCTCCACTTT
CASSQNRLSPLHF
>TRBD2|TRBV30|TRBJ2-2|-
TGTGCCTGGAATTCCGGGACTAGCGGACCGAACACCGGGGAGCTGTTTTTT
CAWNSGTSGPNTGELFF
>-|TRBV11-2|TRBJ2-5|once
TGTGCCAGCAGCTTAGAGAGCAGGGGAGAGACCCAGTACTTC
CASSLESRGETQYF
>TRBD1|TRBV9|TRBJ2-2|-
TGTGCCAGCAGCGCAACCGGGACAGGGGATACAGAGGAGCTGTTTTTT
CASSATGTGDTEELFF
>-|TRBV5-6|TRBJ1-5|-
TGTGCCAGCAGCTTGGGGCAGGCTATCAATCAGCCCCAGCATTTT
CASSLGQAINQPQHF
>TRBD1|TRBV6-5|TRBJ1-1|-
TGTGCCAGCAGTCGAGGACAGGGGAGCACTGAAGCTTTCTTT
CASSRGQGSTEAFF
>-|TRBV5-6|TRBJ2-6|-
TGTGCCAGCAGCCTCCTCAAGGACACTGCTGGGGCCAACGTCCTGACTTTC
CASSLLKDTAGANVLTF
>TRBD1|TRBV18|TRBJ1-5|-
TGTGCCAGCTCCCCTCGAGGACAGGGGAGCGGTAGCAATCAGCCCCAGCATTTT
CASSPRGQGSGSNQPQHF
>TRBD2|TRBV7-9|TRBJ2-2|-
TGTGCCAGCAGCTTAGGACTAGCTTACGGCGGGGAGCTGTTTTTT
CASSLGLAYGGELFF
>TRBD1|TRBV4-2|TRBJ1-6|-
TGTGCCAGCAGCCAAGGGACAGGGGGTAACTCCTATAATTCACCCCTCCACTTT
CASSQGTGGNSYNSPLHF
>-|TRBV18|TRBJ2-7|-
TGTGCCAGCTCGAGCGGCCCATACTACGAGCAGTACTTC
CASSSGPYYEQYF
>TRBD1|TRBV6-1|TRBJ2-7|-
TGTGCCAGCAGTGAGGGACAGGCAAGGGAGGAGCAGTACTTC
CASSEGQAREEQYF
>-|TRBV7-8|TRBJ1-3|-
TGTGCCAGCAGCTTTACCCAACAGGGCCTCTCTGGAAACACCATATATTTT
CASSFTQQGLSGNTIYF
>TRBD2|TRBV5-1|TRBJ2-5|-
TGCGCCAGCAGCCCTTTAACCGGGACTAGCGGGAGGGAAGAGACCCAGTACTTC
CASSPLTGTSGREETQYF
>-|TRBV5-6|TRBJ1-1|-
TGTGCCAGCCGATACACAGCGAACACTGAAGCTTTCTTT
CASRYTANTEAFF
>TRBD2|TRBV5-1|TRBJ2-7|-
TGCGCCAGCAGCCTCCTGACTAGCGGGGGTCCTATCGAGCAGTACTTC
CASSLLTSGGPIEQYF
>-|TRBV19|TRBJ1-1|-
TGTGCCAGTAGTACCAGAGGGGCGGGAACCGAAGCTTTCTTT
CASSTRGAGTEAFF